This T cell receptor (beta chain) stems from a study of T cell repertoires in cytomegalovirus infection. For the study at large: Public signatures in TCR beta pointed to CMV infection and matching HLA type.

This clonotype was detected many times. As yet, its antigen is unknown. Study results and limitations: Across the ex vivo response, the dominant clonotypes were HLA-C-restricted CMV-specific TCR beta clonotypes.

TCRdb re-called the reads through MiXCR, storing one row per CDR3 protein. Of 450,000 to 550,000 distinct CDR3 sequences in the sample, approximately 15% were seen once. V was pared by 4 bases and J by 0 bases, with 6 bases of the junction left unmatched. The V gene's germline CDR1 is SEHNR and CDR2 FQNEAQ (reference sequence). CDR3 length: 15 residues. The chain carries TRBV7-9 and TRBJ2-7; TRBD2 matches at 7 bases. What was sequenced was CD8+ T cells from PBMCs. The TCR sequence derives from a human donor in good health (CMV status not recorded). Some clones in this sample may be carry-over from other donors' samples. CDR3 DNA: TGTGCCAGCAGCTCCGAGGGCGGGAGCTCCTACGAGCAGTACTTC. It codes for CASSSEGGSSYEQYF.